This T cell receptor beta chain stems from a study of tissue T cells after allogeneic stem cell transplantation. Study results and caveats: Alloreactivity or antigen specificity of tissue TCRs was not determined; some clones might be host cells. TCR repertoires tracked anatomic similarity, regardless of disease or transplant status.

Concerning this clone itself: Its antigen is as yet unknown.

Germline V lookup: CDR1 LGHNT, CDR2 FRNRAP. Trimming cost V 6 bases and J 4 bases, with 15 bases left between them. The CDR3 is 14 amino acids. The protocol was immunoSEQ multiplex PCR, while the TCRdb copy is restricted to in-frame clones and leaves out a portion. The sample records around 5,000 clones, more than 60% being singletons. The clonotype comes from a female donor over 55 with lung cancer. Specimen: tissue from the colon, collected at autopsy. This chain uses TRBV12-5 with TRBJ1-1; no definite D call. The CDR3 DNA reads as TGTGCTAGTGGCCCGGACTCAAGGCGCACTGAAGCTTTCTTT. Translating gives CASGPDSRRTEAFF. The variable domain in full, completed from reference TRBV12-5 and TRBJ1-1, reads DARVTQTPRHKVTEMGQEVTMRCQPILGHNTVFWYRQTMMQGLELLAYFRNRAPLDDSGMPKDRFSAEMPDATLATLKIQPSEPRDSAVYFCASGPDSRRTEAFFGQGTRLTVV.